Shown below are 30 T cell receptor beta chains from a single sample sequenced in a study of vaccination and CD4 T cells after COVID-19. The treatment denotes: roughly nine-day PBMC culture with coronavirus spike peptide pools or control peptides (ViraFEST assay). Researchers used the Oncomine TCR Beta short-read assay to sequence DNA from cultured CD4+ T cells. TCRdb reanalysed the PCR reads using MiXCR and keeps one entry per CDR3 protein. The sample records 15,000 to 25,000 distinct CDR3 sequences, 38% being singletons. These TCRs' antigens remain unknown. Material for sequencing was cultured CD4+ T cells from blood. The receptors stem from a human donor with COVID-19.

The chain couples TRBV7-9 to TRBJ2-4; D not resolved. This CDR3 has 13 amino acids. From germline, CDR1 is SEHNR and CDR2 FQNEAQ (reference sequence). Trimming stripped 6 bases from V and 0 bases from J, with 6 bases between. The CDR3: CASSVEAKNIQYF. The DNA for the CDR3 is TGTGCCAGCAGTGTAGAAGCCAAAAACATTCAGTACTTC. Supplemented by reference TRBV7-9 and TRBJ2-4, the full variable domain reads DTGVSQNPRHKITKRGQNVTFRCDPISEHNRLYWYRQTLGQGPEFLTYFQNEAQLEKSRLLSDRFSAERPKGSFSTLEIQRTEQGDSAMYLCASSVEAKNIQYFGAGTRLSVL.

This clonotype came up once. V is TRBV7-9 and J is TRBJ1-3; no reliable D call. Germline loops: CDR1 SEHNR, CDR2 FQNEAQ (reference sequence). This CDR3 comprises 16 residues. V lost 4 bases to trimming and J lost 0 bases, with 13 bases between them. The CDR3 DNA is TGTGCCAGCAGCTCAAGTTGGGGATTCTCTGGAAACACCATATATTTT. Translated: CASSSSWGFSGNTIYF.

This clonotype occurred a few times. This chain links TRBV7-2 with TRBJ2-5; D unresolved. CDR1 and CDR2 from the germline V gene are SGHTA and FQGNSA. The CDR3 spans 15 residues. The V and J ends lost 1 base and 5 bases respectively, with 14 bases between them. This CDR3 is CASSLVEAFPETQYF. The CDR3 nucleotides are TGTGCCAGCAGCTTAGTCGAGGCGTTTCCGGAGACCCAGTACTTC.

The genes are TRBV27 and TRBJ1-4; unclear D gene. Germline CDR1 and CDR2: MNHEY and SMNVEV (reference sequence). Trimming removed 6 bases from V and 8 bases from J, with 16 bases in between. This CDR3 is 14 amino acids long. CDR3 region: CASRLGPIGEKLFF. The CDR3 region has the DNA TGTGCCAGCAGATTGGGTCCAATAGGGGAAAAACTGTTTTTT.

The gene calls are TRBV10-1 and TRBJ1-1; tentatively, D is TRBD1 (5 bases). CDR1 is WNHNN and CDR2 is SYGVQD in the germline V gene (reference sequence). V was cut by 6 bases and J by 3 bases, with 26 bases left in between. This CDR3 is 18 amino acids long. Here the CDR3 reads CASRPTGQDSDIYTEAFF. In nucleotides, the CDR3 is TGCGCCAGCAGGCCGACTGGACAAGATAGCGACATTTACACTGAAGCTTTCTTT.

The chain links TRBV19 to TRBJ1-5, with D possibly TRBD1 on 6 matching bases. Trimming stripped 10 bases from V and 1 base from J, with 20 bases between. The CDR3 loop spans 16 amino acids. Germline CDR1 and CDR2: LNHDA and SQIVND (reference sequence). The CDR3 DNA sequence: TGTGCCATCCAAAGCGCCAGGGGCCGAAGCAATCAGCCCCAGCATTTT. This encodes CAIQSARGRSNQPQHF. The variable domain in full, with the rest retrieved from reference TRBV19 and TRBJ1-5, is DGGITQSPKYLFRKEGQNVTLSCEQNLNHDAMYWYRQDPGQGLRLIYYSQIVNDFQKGDIAEGYSVSREKKESFPLTVTSAQKNPTAFYLCAIQSARGRSNQPQHFGDGTRLSIL.

In its sample, this clonotype is medium-sized. The V and J genes are TRBV7-9 and TRBJ1-1; D is possibly TRBD1 (6 bases). Deletions cut 5 bases from V and 3 bases from J, with 16 bases between. Germline V lookup: CDR1 SEHNR, CDR2 FQNEAQ (reference sequence). The CDR3 runs to 15 residues. The CDR3 sequence is CASSPGAGWYTEAFF. Here the CDR3 DNA reads TGTGCCAGCAGCCCGGGGGCAGGGTGGTACACTGAAGCTTTCTTT.

This clonotype was seen a few times. The chain recombines TRBV7-9 with TRBJ2-5; D not certain. From germline, CDR1 is SEHNR and CDR2 FQNEAQ (reference sequence). This CDR3 comprises 16 residues. Trimming shortened V by 5 bases and J by 3 bases, and 19 bases separated the two germline ends. The CDR3 bases are TGTGCCAGCAGCCCGGGTAGGGTTACTGTAGAAGAGACCCAGTACTTC. This translates into CASSPGRVTVEETQYF.

This clonotype was detected only a few times. The V and J genes are TRBV6-2 or TRBV6-3 and TRBJ2-3; 11 positions agree with TRBD2. With 11 bases clipped from V and 4 bases from J, the junction kept 11 bases outside the gene matches. Germline values: CDR1 MNHEY, CDR2 SVGEGT. The CDR3 spans 15 residues. Here the CDR3 reads CAGSYSGGASDTQYF. CDR3 nucleotides: TGTGCCGGATCCTATAGCGGGGGGGCCTCAGATACGCAGTATTTT.

This clonotype was detected a few times. V and J are TRBV7-9 and TRBJ2-3, with D perhaps matching TRBD1 or TRBD2 (7 bases each). CDR3 size: 14 residues. The germline gives CDR1 SEHNR, CDR2 FQNEAQ (reference sequence). The V end lost 11 bases, the J end lost 4 bases, and 19 bases lay between the germline ends. CDR3: CAGAGGAPPDTQYF. CDR3 coding DNA: TGTGCCGGGGCAGGGGGGGCCCCCCCAGATACGCAGTATTTT.

This chain links TRBV28 with TRBJ1-2, with 7 nucleotides matching TRBD1. CDR1 is MDHEN, CDR2 SYDVKM, per germline. The CDR3 has 13 amino acids. After removal of 5 bases from V and 2 bases from J, the junction contained 2 bases not matched to a gene. CDR3 bases: TGTGCCAGCAGTAGGGGACAGAACTATGGCTACACCTTC. Amino acid sequence: CASSRGQNYGYTF.

The chain carries TRBV6-1 and TRBJ2-5, with 12 bases matching TRBD2. J gave up 4 bases and V 5 bases, and 5 bases lay outside the gene matches. The V gene's germline CDR1 is MNHNS and CDR2 SASEGT. This CDR3 is built from 15 residues. The DNA for the CDR3 is TGTGCCAGCAGTCCGAGGACTAGCGGGGTAGAGACCCAGTACTTC. It specifies CASSPRTSGVETQYF.

This clonotype was counted a single time. J is TRBJ2-7 and V is TRBV7-3, with 8 nucleotides matching TRBD1. The germline V gene encodes CDR1 SGHTA and CDR2 FQGTGA. CDR3 length equals 15 residues. Trimming at V came to 1 base and at J to 6 bases, leaving 8 bases not matched to a gene. CDR3 bases: TGTGCCAGCAGCTTAAATCCAGGACAGGGAACCGAGCAGTACTTC. Its protein is CASSLNPGQGTEQYF.

This clonotype has just one count. The V gene is TRBV10-3, the J gene TRBJ2-3; the match to TRBD1 covers 8 bases. Germline V gene data show CDR1 as ENHRY and CDR2 as SYGVKD. CDR3 length equals 15 residues. With 0 bases clipped from V and 3 bases from J, the junction kept 2 bases outside the gene matches. DNA of the CDR3: TGTGCCATCAGTGAGTCACGGACAGGGACAGATACGCAGTATTTT. It yields the protein CAISESRTGTDTQYF.

In nucleotides, the CDR3 is TGTGCCAGTAGACGACGGGCCGAGGGCTACACCTTC. Its translation is CASRRRAEGYTF. V usage is TRBV19 and J usage is TRBJ1-2, with D hard to call. This CDR3 has 12 amino acids. The germline gives CDR1 LNHDA, CDR2 SQIVND (reference sequence). V lost 6 bases, J lost 8 bases, and 13 bases lay in between.

The chain is built from TRBV27 and TRBJ1-1, with a possible D match to TRBD1 (6 bases). The ends were cut back, 3 bases at V and 5 bases at J, with 10 bases in the middle. Looked up from germline, CDR1 is MNHEY and CDR2 is SMNVEV (reference sequence). The CDR3 contains 13 residues. CDR3 protein: CASSLFGQTEAFF. As DNA, the CDR3 is TGTGCCAGCAGTTTGTTTGGACAGACTGAAGCTTTCTTT.

This clonotype was counted between two and nine times. V usage is TRBV20-1 and J usage is TRBJ1-5, with 7 bases aligning to TRBD1. The ends lost 6 bases at V and 2 bases at J; junction bases unmatched: 10. The CDR3 extends over 15 amino acids. Germline V gene data show CDR1 as DFQATT and CDR2 as SNEGSKA (reference sequence). The DNA for the CDR3 is TGCAGTGCCAGGGGGGACAGCTGGGGCAATCAGCCCCAGCATTTT. Translating gives CSARGDSWGNQPQHF.

The V and J genes are TRBV30 and TRBJ2-7; D is possibly TRBD1 (5 bases). V dropped 0 bases and J dropped 2 bases, with 11 bases sitting between them. This CDR3 is built from 14 residues. CDR1 and CDR2 from the germline V gene are GTSNPN and SVGIG (reference sequence). DNA of the CDR3: TGTGCCTGGAGTGTACCAGGGCTTCCCTACGAGCAGTACTTC. Translating gives CAWSVPGLPYEQYF.

This clonotype was counted only a few times. V gene TRBV2 combines with J gene TRBJ1-4; TRBD1 matches at 8 bases. With 6 bases clipped from V and 8 bases from J, the junction kept 11 bases outside the gene matches. Looked up from germline, CDR1 is SNHLY and CDR2 is FYNNEI. The CDR3 contains 15 residues. CDR3 amino acids: CASRDRARAREKLFF. The CDR3 DNA reads as TGTGCCAGCAGGGACAGGGCCAGGGCTAGGGAAAAACTGTTTTTT.

This chain uses TRBV5-4 with TRBJ2-3; D is possibly TRBD1 or TRBD2 (5 bases each). CDR3 length equals 14 residues. V was clipped by 0 bases and J by 9 bases, with 14 bases between them. Germline V lookup: CDR1 SGHNT, CDR2 YYREEE (reference sequence). CDR3 DNA sequence: TGTGCCAGCAGCTTGGGGGACCAAGCCGGCACGCAGTATTTT. Its translation is CASSLGDQAGTQYF.

This clonotype showed up just a few times. The V and J genes are TRBV27 and TRBJ2-3; maybe TRBD2 (7 bases). Germline loops: CDR1 MNHEY, CDR2 SMNVEV (reference sequence). Trimming removed 10 bases at V and 3 bases at J, with 20 bases between. CDR3 length equals 15 residues. The CDR3 DNA reads TGTGCCACCTCCTGGGGGGGGGCCGGTACAGATACGCAGTATTTT. This encodes CATSWGGAGTDTQYF.

The gene calls are TRBV19 and TRBJ1-2; 9 bases map to TRBD1. The CDR3 is 13 residues long. Germline CDR1 and CDR2: LNHDA and SQIVND (reference sequence). With V trimmed by 6 bases and J by 2 bases, 1 base remained unmatched. DNA of the CDR3: TGTGCCAGTAGCGACAGGGGGAACTATGGCTACACCTTC. It translates to CASSDRGNYGYTF.

This clonotype was seen more than once but under ten times. This chain links TRBV7-2 with TRBJ2-3; TRBD1 agrees at 11 bases. CDR1 SGHTA and CDR2 FQGNSA come from the germline V gene. The CDR3 is made up of 14 amino acids. The trim removed 4 bases at V and 7 bases at J, leaving 4 bases unmatched. The CDR3 DNA is TGTGCCAGCAGCTCCGGACAGGGGGCACATACGCAGTATTTT. Protein product: CASSSGQGAHTQYF.

This sequence joins TRBV4-2 and TRBJ2-7; the match to TRBD1 covers 7 bases. V shed 4 bases, J shed 7 bases, and the junction held 13 bases outside the gene matches. Germline values: CDR1 LGHNA, CDR2 YNFKEQ. The CDR3 extends over 15 amino acids. For the CDR3, the DNA is TGTGCCAGCAGCCTCGAGGGACAGCTTCACGGGGAGCAGTACTTC. Translated, it gives CASSLEGQLHGEQYF.

The chain has TRBV12-3 or TRBV12-4 and TRBJ2-2; D remains ambiguous. The CDR3 has 12 residues. Trimming removed 7 bases at V and 6 bases at J, with 9 bases between. The CDR3 region has the DNA TGTGCCAGCACCCTAATTTCCGGGGAGCTGTTTTTT. It is translated as CASTLISGELFF.

V gene TRBV29-1 combines with J gene TRBJ1-4, with D perhaps matching TRBD1 (5 bases). The CDR3 is 12 amino acids. From germline, CDR1 is SQVTM and CDR2 ANQGSEA. The germline V and J ends were trimmed by 1 base and 6 bases, with 6 bases remaining between them. CDR3 nucleotide sequence: TGCAGCGTTGAAGGGGGCGATGAAAAACTGTTTTTT. This gives the protein CSVEGGDEKLFF.

The chain combines TRBV7-8 with TRBJ1-1; 7 bases align to TRBD1. Germline V gene data show CDR1 as SGHVS and CDR2 as FQNEAQ. V lost 2 bases, J lost 3 bases, and 0 bases stayed unmatched. This CDR3 has 13 amino acids. CDR3 nucleotides: TGTGCCAGCAGCTTAACAGGGGACACTGAAGCTTTCTTT. Translating it yields CASSLTGDTEAFF. The variable domain in full, with the rest retrieved from reference TRBV7-8 and TRBJ1-1, is GAGVSQSPRYKVAKRGQDVALRCDPISGHVSLFWYQQALGQGPEFLTYFQNEAQLDKSGLPSDRFFAERPEGSVSTLKIQRTQQEDSAVYLCASSLTGDTEAFFGQGTRLTVV.

V and J are TRBV15 and TRBJ1-3; weak D call: TRBD1 (6 bases). Trimming shortened V by 0 bases and J by 3 bases, and 9 bases separated the two germline ends. The germline V gene has CDR1 LNHNV and CDR2 YYDKDF (reference sequence). CDR3 length equals 15 residues. The CDR3 bases are TGTGCCACCAGCAGAGAACAGGGAGGTGGAAACACCATATATTTT. This translates into CATSREQGGGNTIYF.

The chain uses TRBV12-3 or TRBV12-4 and TRBJ1-5; D gene ambiguous. V was clipped by 2 bases and J by 0 bases, with 8 bases between them. CDR3 length: 15 residues. CDR3 sequence (DNA): TGTGCCAGCAGTTTATTGGACGTTAGCAATCAGCCCCAGCATTTT. Its protein is CASSLLDVSNQPQHF.

The gene calls are TRBV19 and TRBJ1-4; no clear D. Per the germline V gene, CDR1 is LNHDA and CDR2 is SQIVND (reference sequence). Trimming cost V 7 bases and J 15 bases, with 15 bases left between them. The CDR3 contains 11 residues. CDR3 in DNA: TGTGCCAGTATGTCGGGGAGGGTTTTGTTTTTT. It encodes CASMSGRVLFF.